This record looks at one T cell receptor beta chain sequence and its context. These data originate in a study of shared clonotypes between healthy human individuals. Only in-frame clones appear in the TCRdb table, and some are missing; sequencing was by immunoSEQ multiplex PCR. The sample yields 2 million to 2.5 million clones, over 85% seen once. V was cut by 2 bases and J by 4 bases, with 13 bases left in between. The length of the CDR3 is 14 residues. Germline CDR1 reads SGHRS; CDR2 reads YFSETQ. The sequence derives from a man younger than 35 in good health. Some clones in this sample may be carry-over from other donors' samples. Input material: naive CD4+ T cells from PBMCs. Stated subset: CD45RA+ positively selected. The chain employs TRBV5-1 and TRBJ2-7; D might be TRBD1 or TRBD2, each matching 5 bases. CDR3 in DNA: TGCGCCAGCAGCTTAGGGGACGGACAATACGAGCAGTACTTC. Translation: CASSLGDGQYEQYF.